The next 23 T cell receptor beta chains were all read from a single sample in a study of T cell responses to AZD1222 COVID-19 vaccine. Assay used: immunoSEQ multiplex PCR; TCRdb lists only in-frame clones, some missing. The table records 120,000 to 150,000 clones, about 86% of them present only once. The source material was peripheral blood, sampled 28 days after the second AZD1222 dose. These receptor sequences come from an adult who received the AZD1222 COVID-19 vaccine.

Points on this clone: At the DNA level, this CDR3 is encoded by other sequences in the same sample as well. The genes are TRBV12-3 or TRBV12-4 and TRBJ2-3; D unresolved. This CDR3 is built from 12 residues. Trimming took 3 bases from V and 2 from J, leaving 3 bases between them. CDR3 coding DNA: TGTGCCAGCAGTTTTTCCACAGATACGCAGTATTTT. Translated: CASSFSTDTQYF.

This rearrangement joins TRBV21-1 to TRBJ2-7; TRBD1 is the table's D call, not checked against the DNA. TRBV21-1 constitutes a pseudogene. The CDR3 totals 15 residues. CDR3 in amino acids: CASRSREDITYEQYF. The CDR3 nucleotides read TGTGCCAGCAGATCCCGTGAAGACATCACCTACGAGCAGTACTTC.

This chain joins TRBV4-1 and TRBJ2-5; D unclear. V lost 0 bases and J 4 bases, leaving 3 bases between the germline ends. Germline-derived CDR1 and CDR2 are MGHRA and YSYEKL. The CDR3 sequence is 12 residues long. The CDR3 here is CASSQELETQYF. DNA of the CDR3: TGCGCCAGCAGCCAAGAATTAGAGACCCAGTACTTC.

The V gene is TRBV6-5, the J gene TRBJ1-3; tentatively, D is TRBD1 (5 bases). Trimming cost V 2 bases and J 2 bases, with 7 bases left between them. This CDR3 region has 14 residues. Germline lookup yields CDR1 MNHEY and CDR2 SVGAGI. The CDR3 protein is CASSYAGAGNTIYF. The CDR3 DNA reads TGTGCCAGCAGTTACGCGGGGGCTGGAAACACCATATATTTT.

The V and J genes are TRBV10-2 and TRBJ1-4; D is ambiguous. Germline values: CDR1 WSHSY, CDR2 SAAADI. The CDR3 is 13 amino acids. V lost 6 bases and J lost 3, with 8 bases in between. CDR3 nucleotides: TGCGCCAGCAGCGGAGTACCTAATGAAAAACTGTTTTTT. Encoded protein: CASSGVPNEKLFF.

This clone was counted a single time. The chain links TRBV7-2 to TRBJ2-7, with 7 nucleotides matching TRBD2. CDR3 size: 14 residues. Germline V gene sequence: CDR1 SGHTA, CDR2 FQGNSA. V shed 6 bases and J 0 bases; nucleotides not matched to a gene: 5. CDR3 bases: TGTGCCAGCAGGAGCGGGATCACCTCCTACGAGCAGTACTTC. It yields the protein CASRSGITSYEQYF.

This clone was detected once. J is TRBJ1-2 and V is TRBV5-1; D is unclear. There are 12 residues in the CDR3. Trimming left V 0 bases short and J 7 bases short, with 7 bases between. The V gene's germline CDR1 is SGHRS and CDR2 YFSETQ. CDR3 amino acids: CASSLDVSGYTF. The CDR3 nucleotides read TGCGCCAGCAGCTTGGATGTCTCTGGCTACACCTTC.

This clone was detected only a few times. The same CDR3 is also encoded by other DNA sequences in this sample. DNA of the CDR3: TGTGCCAGCAGTTTAGGTAATTCACCCCTCCACTTT. Protein product: CASSLGNSPLHF. The chain couples TRBV28 to TRBJ1-6; D not certain. Looked up from germline, CDR1 is MDHEN and CDR2 is SYDVKM. CDR3 length equals 12 residues. The V end lost 2 bases, the J end lost 6 bases, and 2 bases lay between the germline ends.

V usage is TRBV6-5 and J usage is TRBJ1-2; tentative D call: TRBD1 (6 bases). Per germline, CDR1 MNHEY and CDR2 SVGAGI. This CDR3 is 15 amino acids long. V was shortened by 4 bases and J by 1 base, with 13 bases between the two germline ends. The chain's CDR3 is CASSWWTDLNYGYTF. The CDR3 bases are TGTGCCAGCAGTTGGTGGACAGATCTTAACTATGGCTACACCTTC.

The genes are TRBV7-6 and TRBJ2-5; no clear D. The CDR3 is 12 amino acids. Trimming pared 1 base from V and 5 bases from J, leaving 5 bases between. The V gene's germline CDR1 is SGHVS and CDR2 FNYEAQ. The CDR3: CASSLVGETQYF. CDR3 sequence (DNA): TGTGCCAGCAGCTTAGTGGGGGAGACCCAGTACTTC.

This clone turned up a few times. The chain uses TRBV7-9 and TRBJ2-7, with D perhaps TRBD1 (6 bases). Trimming cost V 5 bases and J 4 bases, with 9 bases left between them. The germline V gene has CDR1 SEHNR and CDR2 FQNEAQ (reference sequence). CDR3 size: 12 residues. CDR3 nucleotides: TGTGCCAGCAGCCCCACAGGGTACGAGCAGTACTTC. This gives the protein CASSPTGYEQYF.

CDR3 in DNA: TGTGCCAGCAGCTTGGCAGGGACCCTCTCCTACAATGAGCAGTTCTTC. Translating it yields CASSLAGTLSYNEQFF. The chain employs TRBV5-4 and TRBJ2-1; either TRBD1 or TRBD2 may supply D (5 bases each). Germline V lookup: CDR1 SGHNT, CDR2 YYREEE (reference sequence). Trimming removed 0 bases at V and 0 bases at J, with 10 bases between. The CDR3 totals 16 residues.

The rearrangement links TRBV10-3 to TRBJ2-7; possible D gene TRBD1, 6 bases. CDR1 ENHRY and CDR2 SYGVKD come from the germline V gene. The V and J ends lost 7 bases and 5 bases respectively, with 18 bases between them. The CDR3 contains 14 residues. Here the CDR3 DNA reads TGTGCCATCACCTCCAGGGGCCGGCCCGACGAGCAGTACTTC. Amino acids: CAITSRGRPDEQYF.

This clone occurred once. The chain combines TRBV6-5 with TRBJ1-3, with D tentatively TRBD1 (6 bases). CDR1 and CDR2 from the germline V gene are MNHEY and SVGAGI. The CDR3 is 14 residues long. Trimming shortened V by 11 bases and J by 2 bases, and 16 bases separated the two germline ends. Here the CDR3 DNA reads TGTGCCCCAGTTACAGGGCATACTGGAAACACCATATATTTT. Its translation is CAPVTGHTGNTIYF.

The rearrangement uses TRBV19 and TRBJ1-5; 7 nucleotides match TRBD1. The CDR3 covers 16 residues. From germline, CDR1 is LNHDA and CDR2 SQIVND (reference sequence). The V gene end was trimmed by 6 bases and the J gene end by 7 bases; junction bases not matched to a gene: 15. CDR3: CASSGRGRAAPQPQHF. Written as DNA, the CDR3 is TGTGCCAGTAGCGGGAGGGGGCGCGCGGCCCCCCAGCCCCAGCATTTT.

The CDR3 DNA sequence: TGTGCCAGCAGTTTTATTGGGGTTAGCTCCTACAATGAGCAGTTCTTC. Residues: CASSFIGVSSYNEQFF. The rearrangement uses TRBV27 and TRBJ2-1; the D is unclear. The CDR3 totals 16 residues. The V end lost 3 bases, the J end lost 0 bases, and 12 bases lay between the germline ends. Germline CDR1 is MNHEY and CDR2 is SMNVEV (reference sequence).

This sequence joins TRBV19 and TRBJ1-6, with TRBD1 matching over 7 bases. CDR3 size: 13 residues. The germline CDR1 and CDR2 sequences are LNHDA and SQIVND (reference sequence). The J segment lost 6 bases and the V segment lost 10 bases, leaving 6 bases of the junction unmatched. CDR3 sequence (DNA): TGTGCCACCGGGACAGCCAGTAATTCACCCCTCCACTTT. This gives the protein CATGTASNSPLHF.

On this clone: One end of the junction is discordant with germline, which a read error may explain. The V call is TRBV7-7, the J call TRBJ2-1, with 13 bases identical to TRBD2. CDR1 and CDR2 from the germline V gene are SSHAT and FNYEAQ (reference sequence). CDR3 length: 16 residues. CDR3 sequence reads: CASSPRTSGSGDEQFF. The CDR3 DNA is TGTGCTAGCAGCCCCCGGACTAGCGGGAGTGGCGATGAGCAGTTCTTC.

This clone was observed once. The chain has TRBV5-1 and TRBJ1-2; a weak D match, TRBD1 (5 bases). Trimming cost V 0 bases and J 5 bases, with 17 bases left between them. This CDR3 region has 16 residues. Germline CDR1 reads SGHRS; CDR2 reads YFSETQ. DNA for the CDR3: TGCGCCAGCAGCTTGGCAGGCCAGGGTAGTGGGTATGGCTACACCTTC. Encoded protein: CASSLAGQGSGYGYTF.

This clone was detected only a few times. The chain is built from TRBV3-1 (or the pseudogene TRBV3-2) and TRBJ1-1; perhaps TRBD1 as D (5 bases). V was pared by 5 bases and J by 0 bases, with 10 bases between. The CDR3 extends over 14 amino acids. Germline CDR1 LGHDT, CDR2 YNNKEL (reference sequence). CDR3 sequence: CASSTGAMNTEAFF. The DNA for the CDR3 is TGTGCCAGCAGCACCGGGGCCATGAACACTGAAGCTTTCTTT.

The J gene is TRBJ1-5, the V gene TRBV5-6; no clear D. CDR1 is SGHDT, CDR2 YYEEEE, per germline. This CDR3 comprises 16 residues. Trimming shortened V by 1 base and J by 6 bases, and 17 bases separated the two germline ends. CDR3 residues: CASSLSSLASGQPQHF. The CDR3 DNA follows: TGTGCCAGCAGCTTGTCTAGTTTAGCTTCGGGTCAGCCCCAGCATTTT.

The chain couples TRBV2 to TRBJ1-6; D is unclear. The CDR3 totals 14 residues. In germline, CDR1 is SNHLY, CDR2 FYNNEI. Trimming took 10 bases from V and 0 from J, leaving 10 bases between them. Here the CDR3 DNA reads TGTGCCATCCGAGGGAGCTCCTATAATTCACCCCTCCACTTT. As protein: CAIRGSSYNSPLHF.

The V call is TRBV6-4, the J call TRBJ1-4; D ambiguous. The germline V and J ends were trimmed by 5 bases and 1 base, with 11 bases remaining between them. CDR3 length: 15 residues. Per germline, CDR1 MRHNA and CDR2 SNTAGT. The CDR3 sequence is CASSLWTLTNEKLFF. The CDR3 bases are TGTGCCAGCAGTCTGTGGACGCTAACTAATGAAAAACTGTTTTTT.